The source of this TCR beta chain is a study of CD8 T cells in Susac syndrome. With 1 base removed from V and 3 bases from J, the gap between germline ends came to 7 bases. CDR1 MNHEY and CDR2 SMNVEV come from the germline V gene (reference sequence). This CDR3 spans 14 amino acids. Random hexamers primed reverse transcription of about 0.45 to 1 ug RNA. It was immunoSEQ multiplex PCR that amplified TCR beta CDR3 across 54 Vbeta and 13 Jbeta. A single record per CDR3 protein comes from TCRdb applying MiXCR to the immunoSEQ multiplex PCR reads. The repertoire has 100,000 to 150,000 distinct CDR3 sequences, around 75% of them found once; the top ten carry more than 0.5%.

This TCR came from a human donor with multiple sclerosis. The chain is built from TRBV27 and TRBJ1-5; maybe TRBD1 (5 bases). The sample comprised CD8+ T cells from PBMCs. The CDR3: CASSLYRNNQPQHF. In DNA form, the CDR3 reads TGTGCCAGCAGTTTATACAGGAACAATCAGCCCCAGCATTTT.